This T cell receptor (beta chain) was sequenced during a study of T cell repertoires in cytomegalovirus infection. About the research overall: Public TCR beta signatures marked donors with CMV infection and the matching HLA. Study results and limitations: Cumulative frequency of public TCR beta families picked out carriers of CMV plus the relevant HLA. The response measured ex vivo was dominated by TCR beta clonotypes (HLA-C-restricted and CMV-specific).

This CDR3 is 16 amino acids long. V was pared by 0 bases and J by 1 base, with 12 bases between. The germline gives CDR1 DFQATT, CDR2 SNEGSKA (reference sequence). One entry per CDR3 protein, called by TCRdb with MiXCR from the reads. The data hold approximately 500,000 distinct CDR3 sequences, with approximately 17% observed a single time. This clonotype was picked up a small number of times. Antigen unknown. The rearrangement uses TRBV20-1 and TRBJ2-2; possibly TRBD1 for D (5 bases). The TCR originated in a human donor in good health (CMV status not recorded). Some clones in this sample may be carry-over from other donors' samples. Sequencing was carried out using CD8+ T cells from PBMCs. CDR3 DNA sequence: TGCAGTGCTAGAGATGATAGGACACTGAACACCGGGGAGCTGTTTTTT. Translation: CSARDDRTLNTGELFF.